The T cell receptor (beta chain) under discussion was sequenced for a study of vaccination and CD4 T cells after COVID-19. Treatment given: approximately 11-day PBMC culture with coronavirus spike peptide pools or control peptides (ViraFEST assay). Approximately 2 million PBMCs were grown per well alongside 10 IU/ml IL-2 and about 9.9 ug/ml peptide pools. CDR3 size: 18 residues. Germline V gene sequence: CDR1 MNHNS, CDR2 SASEGT. V shed 2 bases, J shed 0 bases, and the junction held 9 bases outside the gene matches. On this clonotype: Its antigen is still unknown.

Sequence data for DNA of cultured CD4+ T cells were generated by the Oncomine TCR Beta short-read assay. TCRdb recomputed calls from the PCR reads with MiXCR, one row per CDR3 protein. The sample includes under 25,000 distinct CDR3 sequences, 26% of them seen just once. The TCR comes from a human donor with COVID-19. This chain joins TRBV6-1 and TRBJ1-1, with 10 bases identical to TRBD1. The specimen sequenced was cultured CD4+ T cells from blood. The DNA for the CDR3 is TGTGCCAGCAGTGAACGACAGGGGGCGCTGGTCGTGAACACTGAAGCTTTCTTT. Residues: CASSERQGALVVNTEAFF.